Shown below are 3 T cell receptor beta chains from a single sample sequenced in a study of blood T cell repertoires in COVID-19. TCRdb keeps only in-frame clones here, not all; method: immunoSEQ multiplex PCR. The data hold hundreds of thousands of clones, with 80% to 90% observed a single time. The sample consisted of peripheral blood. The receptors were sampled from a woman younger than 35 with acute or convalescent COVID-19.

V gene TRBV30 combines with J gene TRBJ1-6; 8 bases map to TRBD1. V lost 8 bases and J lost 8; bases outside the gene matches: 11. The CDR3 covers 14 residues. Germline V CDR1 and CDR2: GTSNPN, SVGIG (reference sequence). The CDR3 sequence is CARRGRIWDSPLHF. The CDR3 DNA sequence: TGTGCCCGCAGGGGGCGGATTTGGGATTCACCCCTCCACTTT.

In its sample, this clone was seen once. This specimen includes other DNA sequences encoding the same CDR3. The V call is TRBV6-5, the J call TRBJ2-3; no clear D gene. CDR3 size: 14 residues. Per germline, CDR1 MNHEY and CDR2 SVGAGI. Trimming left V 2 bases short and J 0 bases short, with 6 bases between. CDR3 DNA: TGTGCCAGCAGTTACAGTGGCAGCACAGATACGCAGTATTTT. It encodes CASSYSGSTDTQYF.

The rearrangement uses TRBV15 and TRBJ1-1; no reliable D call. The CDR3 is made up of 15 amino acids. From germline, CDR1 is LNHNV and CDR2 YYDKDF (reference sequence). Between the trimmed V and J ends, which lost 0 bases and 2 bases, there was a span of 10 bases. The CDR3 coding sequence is TGTGCCACCAGCAGAGATACAGAAATAAACACTGAAGCTTTCTTT. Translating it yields CATSRDTEINTEAFF. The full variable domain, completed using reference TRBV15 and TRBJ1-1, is DAMVIQNPRYQVTQFGKPVTLSCSQTLNHNVMYWYQQKSSQAPKLLFHYYDKDFNNEADTPDNFQSRRPNTSFCFLDIRSPGLGDTAMYLCATSRDTEINTEAFFGQGTRLTVV.